The present TCR beta chain was sequenced within a study of CXCR3-negative and CXCR3-positive naive CD8 T cells. The CD45RO-CCR7+CD27+CD95- phenotype denoted naive CD8+ T cells. Study-level points and caveats: CXCR3 expression dropped partially after cryopreservation, and most assays relied on fresh PBMCs. Diversity in memory CD8+ cells fell much lower than the comparably high levels seen in both naive subsets. Memory, not naive, CXCR3-negative and CXCR3-positive cells differed in TRBV-TRBJ usage.

On this clonotype: Its antigen is unknown.

UMI labels and 5' RACE were used to prepare the TRB cDNA libraries. TCRdb reprocessed the 5' RACE reads and stores each CDR3 protein as one record, lacking DNA. This repertoire includes fewer than 55,000 distinct CDR3 sequences. The sample comprised naive CXCR3- CD8+ T cells from blood. Subset specified: CD45RO-CCR7+CD27+CD95- naive CD8+ T cells lacking CXCR3 (TNR3-). The sequence came from a human donor in good health. Some clones in this sample may be carry-over from other donors' samples.

The CDR3 protein is CASSPRLAGHSYNEQFF. The chain carries TRBV4-2 and TRBJ2-1; TCRdb lists TRBD2, though no DNA is available to test this call. Germline CDR1 reads LGHNA; CDR2 reads YNFKEQ. The CDR3 length is 17 residues.